Below, 16 T cell receptor beta chains from the same sample are listed, as sequenced in a study of T cell responses to AZD1222 COVID-19 vaccine. Assay: immunoSEQ multiplex PCR; the TCRdb copy retains only in-frame clones and omits some. The data show more than 150,000 clones, 88% seen once. The sample was peripheral blood, taken 28 days after the second AZD1222 dose. Receptors originate from an adult who received the AZD1222 COVID-19 vaccine.

The chain is built from TRBV6-4 and TRBJ1-5; a possible D gene is TRBD1 (6 bases). Trimming shortened V by 6 bases and J by 6 bases, and 12 bases separated the two germline ends. Looked up from germline, CDR1 is MRHNA and CDR2 is SNTAGT. This CDR3 has 13 residues. Here the CDR3 DNA reads TGTGCCAGCAGCCCGGACAGTAGTCAGCCCCAGCATTTT. Amino acids: CASSPDSSQPQHF.

The genes are TRBV5-1 and TRBJ2-2; D perhaps matches TRBD1 (5 bases). Germline V gives CDR1 SGHRS, CDR2 YFSETQ. V lost 2 bases and J lost 3, with 14 bases in between. This CDR3 has 16 residues. Here the CDR3 DNA reads TGCGCCAGCAGCTTACTGGCAGGGCATGACACCGGGGAGCTGTTTTTT. Protein sequence: CASSLLAGHDTGELFF. The full variable domain, with the rest looked up from reference TRBV5-1 and TRBJ2-2, is KAGVTQTPRYLIKTRGQQVTLSCSPISGHRSVSWYQQTPGQGLQFLFEYFSETQRNKGNFPGRFSGRQFSNSRSEMNVSTLELGDSALYLCASSLLAGHDTGELFFGEGSRLTVL.

The chain couples TRBV27 to TRBJ1-5; D is perhaps TRBD1 (5 bases). V shed 3 bases and J shed 0 bases, with 12 bases lying between them. The CDR3 covers 16 residues. Germline V gene lookup returns CDR1 MNHEY and CDR2 SMNVEV (reference sequence). The CDR3 loop reads CASSFQGANSNQPQHF. For the CDR3, the DNA is TGTGCCAGCAGTTTTCAGGGAGCAAATAGCAATCAGCCCCAGCATTTT.

The genes are TRBV7-6 and TRBJ2-3; 14 bases are a match to TRBD2. With V trimmed by 5 bases and J by 6 bases, 19 bases remained unmatched. Germline-derived CDR1 and CDR2 are SGHVS and FNYEAQ. CDR3 length: 20 residues. CDR3 bases: TGTGCCAGCAGCCCCGCGAGGCAGCGACTAGCGGGAGGGCACACGGATACGCAGTATTTT. Translation gives CASSPARQRLAGGHTDTQYF.

V usage is TRBV30 and J usage is TRBJ2-7; D unresolved. V lost 3 bases to trimming and J lost 5 bases, with 11 bases between them. The V gene's germline CDR1 is GTSNPN and CDR2 SVGIG (reference sequence). The CDR3 runs 12 residues. CDR3 protein: CAWSPSDHEQYF. As DNA, the CDR3 is TGTGCCTGGAGCCCCTCGGACCACGAGCAGTACTTC.

The genes are TRBV19 and TRBJ2-5; D might be TRBD2 (5 bases). The CDR3 covers 14 residues. The V and J ends lost 6 bases and 4 bases respectively, with 15 bases between them. CDR1 and CDR2 from the germline V gene are LNHDA and SQIVND (reference sequence). The CDR3 reads CASSGSSRGETQYF. DNA for the CDR3: TGTGCCAGTAGCGGGTCATCTCGGGGAGAGACCCAGTACTTC. Variable domain in full (rest from reference TRBV19 and TRBJ2-5): DGGITQSPKYLFRKEGQNVTLSCEQNLNHDAMYWYRQDPGQGLRLIYYSQIVNDFQKGDIAEGYSVSREKKESFPLTVTSAQKNPTAFYLCASSGSSRGETQYFGPGTRLLVL.

V and J are TRBV6-2 or TRBV6-3 and TRBJ1-5, with 9 bases lining up with TRBD1. Germline-derived CDR1 and CDR2 are MNHEY and SVGEGT. The CDR3 is made up of 15 amino acids. The J segment lost 7 bases and the V segment lost 5 bases, leaving 9 bases of the junction unmatched. CDR3 protein: CASSLWTGVGQPQHF. DNA of the CDR3: TGTGCCAGCAGTCTCTGGACAGGGGTTGGCCAGCCCCAGCATTTT.

CDR3 residues: CASSGGGLVAEQYF. The CDR3 DNA is TGTGCCAGCAGCGGGGGAGGACTAGTCGCCGAGCAGTACTTC. The chain carries TRBV5-6 and TRBJ2-7, with TRBD2 matching 7 bases. V was pared by 4 bases and J by 6 bases, with 10 bases of the junction left unmatched. The CDR3 runs to 14 residues. The germline gives CDR1 SGHDT, CDR2 YYEEEE.

V usage is TRBV9 and J usage is TRBJ2-7, with 9 bases fitting TRBD2. From germline, CDR1 is SGDLS and CDR2 YYNGEE. This CDR3 is built from 16 residues. The J segment lost 3 bases and the V segment lost 0 bases, leaving 7 bases of the junction unmatched. CDR3 residues: CASSVVPSGGIYEQYF. The CDR3 DNA reads TGTGCCAGCAGCGTAGTCCCCAGCGGGGGGATCTACGAGCAGTACTTC.

This rearrangement joins TRBV28 to TRBJ2-7, with D tentatively TRBD1 or TRBD2 (5 bases each). This CDR3 is 15 amino acids long. Per the germline V gene, CDR1 is MDHEN and CDR2 is SYDVKM. V was shortened by 4 bases and J by 2 bases, with 15 bases between the two germline ends. In nucleotides, the CDR3 is TGTGCCAGCAGTTCATCCGGGACGCGAGCCTACGAGCAGTACTTC. As protein: CASSSSGTRAYEQYF. The variable domain in full, with the rest retrieved from reference TRBV28 and TRBJ2-7, is DVKVTQSSRYLVKRTGEKVFLECVQDMDHENMFWYRQDPGLGLRLIYFSYDVKMKEKGDIPEGYSVSREKKERFSLILESASTNQTSMYLCASSSSGTRAYEQYFGPGTRLTVT.

This chain joins TRBV7-9 and TRBJ1-5, with no clear D. The germline CDR1 and CDR2 sequences are SEHNR and FQNEAQ (reference sequence). Trimming stripped 1 base from V and 9 bases from J, with 10 bases between. This CDR3 region has 13 residues. The CDR3 loop is CASSLEWGGPQHF. The CDR3 DNA is TGTGCCAGCAGCTTAGAGTGGGGTGGGCCCCAGCATTTT.

This sequence joins TRBV4-2 and TRBJ2-3; TRBD2 matches at 7 bases. The germline V gene has CDR1 LGHNA and CDR2 YNFKEQ. Trimming took 0 bases from V and 5 from J; bases not matched to a gene: 11. The CDR3 is 17 residues long. The CDR3 protein is CASSQDRTRGLLDTQYF. The CDR3 DNA follows: TGTGCCAGCAGCCAAGATAGGACTAGGGGACTTTTAGATACGCAGTATTTT.

In this sample, this clone turned up a few times. The chain recombines TRBV28 with TRBJ2-7; unclear D gene. This CDR3 is 14 amino acids long. Germline V gene sequence: CDR1 MDHEN, CDR2 SYDVKM. The V end lost 1 base, the J end lost 5 bases, and 12 bases lay between the germline ends. The CDR3: CASSLLGIDNEQYF. DNA for the CDR3: TGTGCCAGCAGTTTATTAGGGATTGATAACGAGCAGTACTTC.

The V call is TRBV2, the J call TRBJ1-1; maybe TRBD1 (5 bases). V was cut by 6 bases and J by 3 bases, with 14 bases left in between. CDR1 and CDR2 (germline): SNHLY, FYNNEI. The CDR3 runs to 14 residues. In DNA, the CDR3 is TGTGCCAGCAGAGCCCATACGGGGCACACTGAAGCTTTCTTT. This sequence encodes CASRAHTGHTEAFF. Together with reference TRBV2 and TRBJ1-1, the CDR3 gives the full variable domain: EPEVTQTPSHQVTQMGQEVILRCVPISNHLYFYWYRQILGQKVEFLVSFYNNEISEKSEIFDDQFSVERPDGSNFTLKIRSTKLEDSAMYFCASRAHTGHTEAFFGQGTRLTVV.

The genes are TRBV7-2 and TRBJ2-1; possibly TRBD1 for D (6 bases). CDR3 length: 14 amino acids. Germline V gene lookup returns CDR1 SGHTA and CDR2 FQGNSA. Deletions cut 1 base from V and 9 bases from J, with 13 bases between. CDR3 DNA sequence: TGTGCCAGCAGCTTAGACCCGCGGACAGTTGAGCAGTTCTTC. This translates into CASSLDPRTVEQFF.

This clone was seen once. This chain connects TRBV7-2 to TRBJ1-5; tentative D call: TRBD1 (5 bases). V was cut by 5 bases and J by 4 bases, with 15 bases left in between. The CDR3 is made up of 15 amino acids. CDR1 is SGHTA, CDR2 FQGNSA, per germline. This CDR3 reads CASSPAGTQNQPQHF. CDR3 DNA: TGTGCCAGCAGCCCGGCGGGGACCCAAAATCAGCCCCAGCATTTT.